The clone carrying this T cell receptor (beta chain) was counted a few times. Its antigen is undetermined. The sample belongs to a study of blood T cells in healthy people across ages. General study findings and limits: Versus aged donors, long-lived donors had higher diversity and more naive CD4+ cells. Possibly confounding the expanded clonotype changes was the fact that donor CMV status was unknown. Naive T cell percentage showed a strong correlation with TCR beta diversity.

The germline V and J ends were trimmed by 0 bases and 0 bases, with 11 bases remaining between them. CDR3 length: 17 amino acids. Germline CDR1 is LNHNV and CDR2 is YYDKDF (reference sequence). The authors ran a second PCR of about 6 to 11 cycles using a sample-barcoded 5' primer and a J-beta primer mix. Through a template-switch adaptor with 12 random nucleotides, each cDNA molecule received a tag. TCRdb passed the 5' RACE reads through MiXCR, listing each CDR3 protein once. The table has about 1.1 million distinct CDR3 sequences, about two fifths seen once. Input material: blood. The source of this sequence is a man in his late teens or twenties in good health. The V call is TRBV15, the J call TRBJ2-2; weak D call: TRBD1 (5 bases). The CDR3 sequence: CATSRDPAGSNTGELFF. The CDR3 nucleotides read TGTGCCACCAGCAGAGATCCTGCAGGGTCGAACACCGGGGAGCTGTTTTTT.